Listed below are T cell receptor beta chains from one sample, sequenced in a study of T cell responses to AZD1222 COVID-19 vaccine. TCRdb's copy holds only in-frame clones and misses some; the assay was immunoSEQ multiplex PCR. The sample lists 95,000 to 150,000 clones; roughly 93% were seen once. Source: peripheral blood, taken on day 0 of AZD1222 vaccination. These receptors came from an adult in good health. The CDR3 runs from the conserved cysteine through the conserved F or W. D genes are given only for firm matches. Clone size is given for some rows only: seen once, a few or many times, or a class if the clone is expanded.

j_call: TRBJ1-2; clone_size: -; d_call: -; v_call: TRBV6-5; cdr3_aa: CASSYSNGPNYGYTF; cdr3_nt: TGTGCCAGCAGTTACTCGAATGGGCCTAACTATGGCTACACCTTC
j_call: TRBJ2-1; clone_size: -; d_call: TRBD2; v_call: TRBV18; cdr3_aa: CASSPPSVSGDEQFF; cdr3_nt: TGTGCCAGCTCACCACCTTCCGTAAGCGGGGATGAGCAGTTCTTC
j_call: TRBJ1-1; clone_size: -; d_call: -; v_call: TRBV6-5; cdr3_aa: CASSYSRQGRAFF; cdr3_nt: TGTGCCAGCAGTTACTCGAGGCAGGGTAGAGCTTTCTTT
j_call: TRBJ1-4; clone_size: -; d_call: TRBD1; v_call: TRBV30; cdr3_aa: CACIPGQFNEKLFF; cdr3_nt: TGTGCCTGTATTCCGGGACAGTTTAATGAAAAACTGTTTTTT
j_call: TRBJ1-1; clone_size: -; d_call: -; v_call: TRBV12-3/TRBV12-4; cdr3_aa: CASSEGTPGEAFF; cdr3_nt: TGTGCCAGCAGTGAAGGGACACCCGGTGAAGCTTTCTTT
j_call: TRBJ2-1; clone_size: -; d_call: -; v_call: TRBV11-2; cdr3_aa: CASIPGGRGNEQFF; cdr3_nt: TGTGCCAGCATCCCCGGGGGGCGCGGCAATGAGCAGTTCTTC
j_call: TRBJ2-2; clone_size: few; d_call: TRBD1; v_call: TRBV6-4; cdr3_aa: CASSSTGTGEPGELFF; cdr3_nt: TGTGCCAGCAGTTCCACCGGGACAGGGGAGCCCGGGGAGCTGTTTTTT
j_call: TRBJ2-1; clone_size: -; d_call: -; v_call: TRBV11-3; cdr3_aa: CASSSTGEGYNEQFF; cdr3_nt: TGTGCCAGCAGCTCAACAGGGGAGGGATACAATGAGCAGTTCTTC
j_call: TRBJ1-2; clone_size: -; d_call: TRBD1; v_call: TRBV6-5; cdr3_aa: CASRDQGANGYTF; cdr3_nt: TGTGCCAGCAGAGATCAGGGGGCAAATGGCTACACCTTC
j_call: TRBJ1-4; clone_size: -; d_call: -; v_call: TRBV27; cdr3_aa: CASSWGYSEKLFF; cdr3_nt: TGTGCCAGCAGTTGGGGGTATAGTGAAAAACTGTTTTTT
j_call: TRBJ1-4; clone_size: -; d_call: TRBD1; v_call: TRBV19; cdr3_aa: CASSMGRGQGIEKLFF; cdr3_nt: TGTGCCAGTAGTATGGGAAGGGGACAGGGAATTGAAAAACTGTTTTTT
j_call: TRBJ2-7; clone_size: -; d_call: -; v_call: TRBV5-4; cdr3_aa: CASSFSGSYEQYF; cdr3_nt: TGTGCCAGCAGCTTTAGCGGTTCCTACGAGCAGTACTTC
j_call: TRBJ1-5; clone_size: -; d_call: -; v_call: TRBV4-1; cdr3_aa: CASSRSRIRGPQPQHF; cdr3_nt: TGCGCCAGCAGCCGTTCAAGGATTCGTGGTCCTCAGCCCCAGCATTTT
j_call: TRBJ1-5; clone_size: -; d_call: TRBD1; v_call: TRBV7-2; cdr3_aa: CASTLSGQGNQPQHF; cdr3_nt: TGTGCCAGCACCTTGTCGGGACAGGGGAATCAGCCCCAGCATTTT
j_call: TRBJ2-5; clone_size: -; d_call: TRBD1; v_call: TRBV19; cdr3_aa: CASSIGTGGNLGETQYF; cdr3_nt: TGTGCCAGTAGTATCGGGACAGGGGGCAATTTGGGGGAGACCCAGTACTTC
j_call: TRBJ2-6; clone_size: -; d_call: TRBD1; v_call: TRBV23-1; cdr3_aa: CASSQCRGTSGANVLTF; cdr3_nt: TGCGCCAGCAGTCAATGCAGGGGGACCTCTGGGGCCAACGTCCTGACTTTC
j_call: TRBJ2-1; clone_size: once; d_call: -; v_call: TRBV11-3; cdr3_aa: CASSLDPLGSSYNEQFF; cdr3_nt: TGTGCCAGCAGCTTAGACCCGCTGGGAAGCTCCTACAATGAGCAGTTCTTC
j_call: TRBJ1-4; clone_size: once; d_call: -; v_call: TRBV9; cdr3_aa: CASSAGNRQSEKLFF; cdr3_nt: TGTGCCAGCAGCGCTGGGAATAGGCAGAGTGAAAAACTGTTTTTT
j_call: TRBJ2-2; clone_size: -; d_call: TRBD2; v_call: TRBV7-3; cdr3_aa: CASSSGLAGGESAELFF; cdr3_nt: TGTGCCAGCAGCTCCGGACTAGCGGGAGGGGAGTCAGCGGAGCTGTTTTTT
j_call: TRBJ1-5; clone_size: -; d_call: -; v_call: TRBV5-1; cdr3_aa: CASSLGHPNPQHF; cdr3_nt: TGCGCCAGCAGCCTGGGACACCCCAACCCCCAGCATTTT
j_call: TRBJ1-6; clone_size: -; d_call: TRBD1; v_call: TRBV2; cdr3_aa: CASSFLALTGGSPLHF; cdr3_nt: TGTGCCAGCAGTTTCCTCGCGCTGACAGGGGGATCACCCCTCCACTTT
j_call: TRBJ1-3; clone_size: -; d_call: -; v_call: TRBV5-4; cdr3_aa: CASSPQMGGNTIYF; cdr3_nt: TGTGCCAGCAGCCCCCAGATGGGTGGAAACACCATATATTTT
j_call: TRBJ1-4; clone_size: -; d_call: -; v_call: TRBV12-5; cdr3_aa: CASGLVAGARSEKLFF; cdr3_nt: TGTGCTAGTGGTTTGGTAGCGGGGGCAAGAAGTGAAAAACTGTTTTTT
j_call: TRBJ2-7; clone_size: -; d_call: TRBD2; v_call: TRBV19; cdr3_aa: CASSIAGLAGVPSSYEQYF; cdr3_nt: TGTGCCAGTAGTATAGCGGGGCTAGCGGGGGTCCCGAGCTCCTACGAGCAGTACTTC
j_call: TRBJ2-5; clone_size: -; d_call: -; v_call: TRBV30; cdr3_aa: CAWRRDGETQYF; cdr3_nt: TGTGCCTGGAGGAGGGATGGAGAGACCCAGTACTTC
j_call: TRBJ1-5; clone_size: -; d_call: -; v_call: TRBV2; cdr3_aa: CASSGGGNQPQHF; cdr3_nt: TGTGCCAGCAGTGGAGGGGGTAATCAGCCCCAGCATTTT
j_call: TRBJ1-2; clone_size: -; d_call: TRBD1; v_call: TRBV6-5; cdr3_aa: CASGFYRGRLYGYTF; cdr3_nt: TGTGCCAGCGGTTTCTACAGGGGGCGCCTCTATGGCTACACCTTC
j_call: TRBJ1-3; clone_size: -; d_call: -; v_call: TRBV7-8; cdr3_aa: CASSLPSSGNTIYF; cdr3_nt: TGTGCCAGCAGCTTACCGAGCTCTGGAAACACCATATATTTT
j_call: TRBJ2-7; clone_size: -; d_call: -; v_call: TRBV11-2; cdr3_aa: CASSRDVTYEQYF; cdr3_nt: TGTGCCAGCAGCCGGGACGTCACCTACGAGCAGTACTTC
j_call: TRBJ2-1; clone_size: -; d_call: TRBD2; v_call: TRBV7-6; cdr3_aa: CASSLEPSGFVGEQFF; cdr3_nt: TGTGCCAGCAGCTTAGAGCCTAGCGGGTTTGTAGGTGAGCAGTTCTTC
j_call: TRBJ2-1; clone_size: -; d_call: -; v_call: TRBV5-5; cdr3_aa: CASSPPLGRGEQFF; cdr3_nt: TGTGCCAGCAGCCCCCCCCTAGGTAGGGGTGAGCAGTTCTTC
j_call: TRBJ1-2; clone_size: once; d_call: -; v_call: TRBV7-9; cdr3_aa: CASNPEGAGYGYTF; cdr3_nt: TGTGCCAGCAACCCCGAGGGCGCAGGCTATGGCTACACCTTC
j_call: TRBJ2-3; clone_size: -; d_call: TRBD2; v_call: TRBV24-1; cdr3_aa: CATSDPGTSARGTDTQYF; cdr3_nt: TGTGCCACCAGTGACCCCGGGACTAGCGCTCGCGGCACAGATACGCAGTATTTT
j_call: TRBJ1-2; clone_size: -; d_call: -; v_call: TRBV12-3/TRBV12-4; cdr3_aa: CASGVYGYTF; cdr3_nt: TGTGCCAGCGGGGTCTATGGCTACACCTTC
j_call: TRBJ1-2; clone_size: -; d_call: -; v_call: TRBV24-1; cdr3_aa: CATSDPRGSGDGYTF; cdr3_nt: TGTGCCACCAGTGATCCGCGGGGGTCAGGGGATGGCTACACCTTC
j_call: TRBJ1-6; clone_size: -; d_call: -; v_call: TRBV18; cdr3_aa: CASSPSRANSPLHF; cdr3_nt: TGTGCCAGCTCACCGTCCAGGGCGAATTCACCCCTCCACTTT
j_call: TRBJ1-2; clone_size: -; d_call: TRBD1; v_call: TRBV10-3; cdr3_aa: CAISESGGQGRGYGYTF; cdr3_nt: TGTGCCATCAGTGAGTCGGGGGGACAGGGGAGAGGCTATGGCTACACCTTC
j_call: TRBJ1-2; clone_size: -; d_call: TRBD1; v_call: TRBV20-1; cdr3_aa: CSASVRGQGSDGYTF; cdr3_nt: TGCAGTGCTAGTGTCCGGGGACAGGGGAGCGATGGCTACACCTTC
j_call: TRBJ1-2; clone_size: -; d_call: -; v_call: TRBV18; cdr3_aa: CASSPRSMTGSYYGYTF; cdr3_nt: TGTGCCAGCTCACCACGATCGATGACAGGTTCCTACTATGGCTACACCTTC
j_call: TRBJ1-4; clone_size: once; d_call: -; v_call: TRBV15; cdr3_aa: CATRLSAATNEKLFF; cdr3_nt: TGTGCCACCAGACTTTCAGCTGCAACTAATGAAAAACTGTTTTTT
j_call: TRBJ2-3; clone_size: once; d_call: -; v_call: TRBV27; cdr3_aa: CASSLRGTDTQYF; cdr3_nt: TGTGCCAGCAGTTTGCGTGGCACAGATACGCAGTATTTT
j_call: TRBJ2-6; clone_size: -; d_call: -; v_call: TRBV27; cdr3_aa: CASSSQPSGANVLTF; cdr3_nt: TGTGCCAGCAGCTCACAGCCCTCTGGGGCCAACGTCCTGACTTTC
j_call: TRBJ1-6; clone_size: -; d_call: -; v_call: TRBV5-4; cdr3_aa: CASSLLQGRSPLHF; cdr3_nt: TGTGCCAGCAGCTTACTACAGGGAAGATCACCCCTCCACTTT
j_call: TRBJ1-5; clone_size: -; d_call: -; v_call: TRBV7-2; cdr3_aa: CASSYSNQPQHF; cdr3_nt: TGTGCCAGCAGCTATAGCAATCAGCCCCAGCATTTT
j_call: TRBJ1-5; clone_size: -; d_call: -; v_call: TRBV6-6; cdr3_aa: CASTKNSNQPQHF; cdr3_nt: TGTGCCAGCACCAAGAATAGCAATCAGCCCCAGCATTTT
j_call: TRBJ1-1; clone_size: -; d_call: -; v_call: TRBV3-1/TRBV3-2; cdr3_aa: CASSQAVRGTEAFF; cdr3_nt: TGTGCCAGCAGCCAAGCGGTCCGGGGCACTGAAGCTTTCTTT
j_call: TRBJ1-1; clone_size: once; d_call: TRBD1; v_call: TRBV6-7; cdr3_aa: CASSDRGDTEAFF; cdr3_nt: TGTGCCAGCAGCGACAGGGGAGACACTGAAGCTTTCTTT